These 25 T cell receptor beta chains originate from one sample sequenced in a study of blood T cell repertoires in COVID-19. Repertoires were generated with immunoSEQ multiplex PCR, while TCRdb's copy carries only in-frame clones and drops some. Among 120,000 or so clones listed, more than 70% were seen once. Sample: peripheral blood. These receptors were collected from a man aged 80 or over with active or convalescent COVID-19.

Comments on this clone: A read error may account for a junction end that differs from germline. J is TRBJ2-7 and V is TRBV4-2; D unresolved. Germline loops: CDR1 LGHNA, CDR2 YNFKEQ. The CDR3 is made up of 14 amino acids. The CDR3 loop reads CASSQVVSSHEQYF. The DNA for the CDR3 is TGTGCCAGCAGCCAGGTGGTTAGCTCCCACGAGCAGTACTTC.

This clone was detected only a few times. The chain couples TRBV10-3 to TRBJ1-4; D call uncertain. The length of the CDR3 is 16 residues. V was pared by 1 base and J by 8 bases, with 17 bases between. Germline lookup yields CDR1 ENHRY and CDR2 SYGVKD. The CDR3 reads CAISEFLAPDTEKLFF. The CDR3 nucleotides read TGTGCCATCAGTGAGTTCCTCGCCCCCGACACAGAAAAACTGTTTTTT.

The V and J genes are TRBV4-2 and TRBJ1-2, with 7 nucleotides matching TRBD1. The germline V gene encodes CDR1 LGHNA and CDR2 YNFKEQ. Trimming at V came to 3 bases and at J to 7 bases, leaving 5 bases not matched to a gene. CDR3 length equals 13 residues. CDR3 DNA sequence: TGTGCCAGCAGCCAGACAGGGATTGGTGGCTACACCTTC. This encodes CASSQTGIGGYTF.

The V call is TRBV7-2, the J call TRBJ2-5, with TRBD1 matching over 7 bases. The ends lost 5 bases at V and 3 bases at J; junction bases unmatched: 9. Germline CDR1 reads SGHTA; CDR2 reads FQGNSA. The CDR3 spans 15 residues. This chain's CDR3 is CASSRTGQKKETQYF. The CDR3, as DNA: TGTGCCAGCAGCCGCACGGGACAGAAAAAAGAGACCCAGTACTTC.

The chain has TRBV5-1 and TRBJ2-7; TRBD2 might be the D (5 bases). Germline V lookup: CDR1 SGHRS, CDR2 YFSETQ. The V end was cut by 4 bases, the J end by 9 bases, with 17 bases between. The CDR3 has 13 residues. The DNA for the CDR3 is TGCGCCAGCAGCCCAGCGACGGGATATGGGCAGTACTTC. Its translation is CASSPATGYGQYF.

The CDR3 nucleotides are TGTGCCAGCCGCGCCCGGGGGGGGGACTATGGCTACACCTTC. This gives the protein CASRARGGDYGYTF. The chain links TRBV14 to TRBJ1-2; a possible D gene is TRBD1 (5 bases). The CDR3 has 14 residues. CDR1 is SGHDN, CDR2 FVKESK, per germline. Trimming pared 8 bases from V and 3 bases from J, leaving 16 bases between.

V gene TRBV5-1 combines with J gene TRBJ2-5; TRBD2 matches at 9 bases. From germline, CDR1 is SGHRS and CDR2 YFSETQ. V was pared by 6 bases and J by 5 bases, with 5 bases of the junction left unmatched. The CDR3 runs to 13 residues. The CDR3 sequence: CASTRTSVETQYF. In nucleotides, the CDR3 is TGCGCCAGCACCCGGACTAGCGTGGAGACCCAGTACTTC.

J is TRBJ2-5 and V is TRBV10-3; D is ambiguous. The V end was cut by 2 bases, the J end by 5 bases, with 9 bases between. CDR1 ENHRY and CDR2 SYGVKD come from the germline V gene. CDR3 length: 13 amino acids. CDR3 protein: CAISEPEWETQYF. Here the CDR3 DNA reads TGTGCCATCAGTGAGCCAGAATGGGAGACCCAGTACTTC.

This chain uses TRBV6-6 with TRBJ1-2; D possibly corresponds to TRBD1 (6 bases). In germline, CDR1 is MNHNY, CDR2 SVGAGI (reference sequence). CDR3 length equals 13 residues. V gave up 2 bases and J gave up 8 bases, with 12 bases separating them. The CDR3 DNA sequence: TGTGCCAGCAGTTACAATGACAGGTGGGGCTACACCTTC. It codes for CASSYNDRWGYTF.

This clone was counted a single time. The chain carries TRBV19 and TRBJ1-6, with 8 bases matching TRBD1. Unmatched junction bases numbered 5, after V lost 7 bases and J lost 3 bases. Looked up from germline, CDR1 is LNHDA and CDR2 is SQIVND (reference sequence). This CDR3 contains 15 residues. For the CDR3, the DNA is TGTGCCAGTACAGGGGGCGGATTCTATAATTCACCCCTCCACTTT. Its protein is CASTGGGFYNSPLHF.

V is TRBV6-2 or TRBV6-3 and J is TRBJ1-1; 9 nucleotides match TRBD1. The CDR3 covers 14 residues. J gave up 9 bases and V 6 bases, and 11 bases lay outside the gene matches. Germline CDR1 is MNHEY and CDR2 is SVGEGT. This chain's CDR3 is CASSSTGTGTKAFF. CDR3 nucleotides: TGTGCCAGCAGCTCTACCGGGACAGGGACCAAAGCTTTCTTT.

This rearrangement joins TRBV29-1 to TRBJ2-5; TRBD2 might be the D (5 bases). This CDR3 is 12 amino acids long. Germline V gene sequence: CDR1 SQVTM, CDR2 ANQGSEA. V was pared by 5 bases and J by 6 bases, with 13 bases between. The CDR3 sequence is CSVMGGEKTQYF. DNA for the CDR3: TGCAGCGTTATGGGTGGGGAGAAGACCCAGTACTTC.

The chain uses TRBV24-1 and TRBJ2-1, with 7 bases fitting TRBD2. Germline CDR1 reads KGHDR; CDR2 reads SFDVKD. J lost 0 bases, V lost 5 bases, and 6 bases had no gene match. CDR3 size: 16 residues. This chain's CDR3 is CATSGPAGSSYNEQFF. CDR3 DNA sequence: TGTGCCACCAGTGGCCCAGCGGGGAGCTCCTACAATGAGCAGTTCTTC.

The chain combines TRBV18 with TRBJ1-6; 7 nucleotides agree with TRBD1. V lost 5 bases and J lost 10; bases outside the gene matches: 8. The germline gives CDR1 KGHSH, CDR2 LQKENI. CDR3 size: 14 residues. The CDR3 is CASSGQELGSPLHF. Written as DNA, the CDR3 is TGTGCCAGCTCAGGACAGGAGTTGGGATCACCCCTCCACTTT.

The gene calls are TRBV7-3 and TRBJ2-3; TRBD1 aligns across 10 bases. From germline, CDR1 is SGHTA and CDR2 FQGTGA. The CDR3 totals 16 residues. The V and J ends lost 2 bases and 3 bases, in that order; junction bases with no gene match: 5. In DNA, the CDR3 is TGTGCCAGCAGCTTAGACCGGACAGGGGGGACAGATACGCAGTATTTT. Its protein is CASSLDRTGGTDTQYF.

The genes are TRBV25-1 and TRBJ1-4; 10 bases map to TRBD1. The CDR3 runs 15 residues. Losses at the gene ends were 6 bases for V and 6 bases for J; bases not matched to a gene: 7. The V gene's germline CDR1 is MGHDK and CDR2 SYGVNS. This CDR3 is CASSNPGTGDEKLFF. In DNA, the CDR3 is TGTGCCAGCAGCAACCCCGGGACAGGGGATGAAAAACTGTTTTTT.

V and J are TRBV4-1 and TRBJ1-2; D unresolved. Germline lookup yields CDR1 MGHRA and CDR2 YSYEKL. V was pared by 1 base and J by 3 bases, with 12 bases between. The CDR3 loop spans 15 amino acids. The CDR3 reads CASSQGTATDYGYTF. The CDR3, as DNA: TGCGCCAGCAGCCAAGGAACAGCCACAGACTATGGCTACACCTTC.

V usage is TRBV11-3 and J usage is TRBJ2-1, with 9 bases that match TRBD1. The CDR3 is 15 residues long. Germline CDR1 and CDR2: SGHNT and YENEEA. V lost 1 base to trimming and J lost 8 bases; unmatched junction nucleotides: 6. The CDR3 DNA is TGTGCCAGCAGCTTAGGGGGGACAGGGATCGATGAGCAGTTCTTC. Amino acid sequence: CASSLGGTGIDEQFF.

DNA of the CDR3: TGTGCCAGCAGTTACGGGCCTATCTCCTACAATGAGCAGTTCTTC. Its protein product is CASSYGPISYNEQFF. This rearrangement joins TRBV6-5 to TRBJ2-1, with no clear D. Per germline, CDR1 MNHEY and CDR2 SVGAGI. There are 15 residues in the CDR3. Trimming shortened V by 2 bases and J by 0 bases, and 8 bases separated the two germline ends.

The chain joins TRBV6-5 to TRBJ1-6; unclear D gene. This CDR3 is built from 14 residues. Germline values: CDR1 MNHEY, CDR2 SVGAGI. Trimming cost V 5 bases and J 3 bases, with 8 bases left between them. The CDR3 region is CASSRGDYNSPLHF. The CDR3 DNA sequence: TGTGCCAGCAGTCGCGGGGACTATAATTCACCCCTCCACTTT.

This clone occurred a few times. The J gene is TRBJ1-3, the V gene TRBV5-6; a weak D match, TRBD1 (5 bases). V lost 4 bases and J 0 bases, leaving 8 bases between the germline ends. Germline V gene lookup returns CDR1 SGHDT and CDR2 YYEEEE. The CDR3 is 14 amino acids. CDR3 DNA: TGTGCCAGCAGCAAACAGGTCTCTGGAAACACCATATATTTT. Translated, it gives CASSKQVSGNTIYF.

The rearrangement links TRBV19 to TRBJ1-1, with D perhaps matching TRBD1 (6 bases). The CDR3 loop spans 14 amino acids. Germline lookup yields CDR1 LNHDA and CDR2 SQIVND (reference sequence). V was pared by 3 bases and J by 1 base, with 9 bases between. The CDR3 spells CASSIGGANTEAFF. The CDR3, as DNA: TGTGCCAGTAGTATCGGGGGGGCGAACACTGAAGCTTTCTTT.

CDR3 in DNA: TGTGCCTGGAACTCAGGGGCTGGAAACACCATATATTTT. Its protein is CAWNSGAGNTIYF. The chain has TRBV30 and TRBJ1-3; a weak D match, TRBD1 (6 bases). Trimming removed 4 bases from V and 2 bases from J, with 9 bases in between. CDR1 is GTSNPN, CDR2 SVGIG, per germline (reference sequence). This CDR3 comprises 13 residues. The entire variable domain, with the rest obtained from reference TRBV30 and TRBJ1-3, is as follows: SQTIHQWPATLVQPVGSPLSLECTVEGTSNPNLYWYRQAAGRGLQLLFYSVGIGQISSEVPQNLSASRPQDRQFILSSKKLLLSDSGFYLCAWNSGAGNTIYFGEGSWLTVV.

The chain is built from TRBV2 and TRBJ1-6; D remains ambiguous. CDR1 SNHLY and CDR2 FYNNEI come from the germline V gene. The CDR3 contains 12 residues. Trimming cost V 4 bases and J 6 bases, with 4 bases left between them. For the CDR3, the DNA is TGTGCCAGCAGTGTTCTTAATTCACCCCTCCACTTT. Protein sequence: CASSVLNSPLHF.

The J gene is TRBJ1-6, the V gene TRBV3-1 (or the pseudogene TRBV3-2); TRBD1 agrees at 7 bases. V shed 1 base and J 8 bases; nucleotides not matched to a gene: 5. Germline V gives CDR1 LGHDT, CDR2 YNNKEL (reference sequence). CDR3 size: 15 residues. This CDR3 reads CASSQGRQGYSPLHF. CDR3 nucleotide sequence: TGTGCCAGCAGCCAAGGAAGACAGGGATATTCACCCCTCCACTTT.